The clone carrying this T cell receptor (beta chain) came up many times. The data originate from a study of regulatory T cells in long-lasting Graves disease. Trimming left V 6 bases short and J 1 base short, with 8 bases between. The CDR3 loop spans 13 amino acids. Germline V gene data show CDR1 as SNHLY and CDR2 as FYNNEI. The time point is: newly diagnosed GD, antithyroid drugs for less than 3 months. RNA isolated from PBMCs was used to make the TCR library. Arm-PCR of CDR3 regions and iRepertoire HTBI primers were used to build TCR beta libraries. Per the original methods: Across the samples, identification revealed approximately 66 TRBV and more than twelve TRBJ segments. MiXCR, run by TCRdb on the multiplex PCR reads, gives a single entry per CDR3 protein. TCRdb assigned the V and J calls; the authors' analysis was not used. Of 200,000 to 250,000 distinct CDR3 sequences in the sample, around 16% were seen once.

The clonotype was recovered from a female donor with Graves disease. Material: peripheral blood mononuclear cells (PBMCs), obtained at new diagnosis, from a patient treated with antithyroid drugs. J is TRBJ2-3 and V is TRBV2; D unresolved. The CDR3 loop is CASSFQGTDTQYF. CDR3 coding DNA: TGTGCCAGCAGCTTCCAGGGCACAGATACGCAGTATTTT. The whole variable domain, remainder taken from reference TRBV2 and TRBJ2-3, is EPEVTQTPSHQVTQMGQEVILRCVPISNHLYFYWYRQILGQKVEFLVSFYNNEISEKSEIFDDQFSVERPDGSNFTLKIRSTKLEDSAMYFCASSFQGTDTQYFGPGTRLTVL.